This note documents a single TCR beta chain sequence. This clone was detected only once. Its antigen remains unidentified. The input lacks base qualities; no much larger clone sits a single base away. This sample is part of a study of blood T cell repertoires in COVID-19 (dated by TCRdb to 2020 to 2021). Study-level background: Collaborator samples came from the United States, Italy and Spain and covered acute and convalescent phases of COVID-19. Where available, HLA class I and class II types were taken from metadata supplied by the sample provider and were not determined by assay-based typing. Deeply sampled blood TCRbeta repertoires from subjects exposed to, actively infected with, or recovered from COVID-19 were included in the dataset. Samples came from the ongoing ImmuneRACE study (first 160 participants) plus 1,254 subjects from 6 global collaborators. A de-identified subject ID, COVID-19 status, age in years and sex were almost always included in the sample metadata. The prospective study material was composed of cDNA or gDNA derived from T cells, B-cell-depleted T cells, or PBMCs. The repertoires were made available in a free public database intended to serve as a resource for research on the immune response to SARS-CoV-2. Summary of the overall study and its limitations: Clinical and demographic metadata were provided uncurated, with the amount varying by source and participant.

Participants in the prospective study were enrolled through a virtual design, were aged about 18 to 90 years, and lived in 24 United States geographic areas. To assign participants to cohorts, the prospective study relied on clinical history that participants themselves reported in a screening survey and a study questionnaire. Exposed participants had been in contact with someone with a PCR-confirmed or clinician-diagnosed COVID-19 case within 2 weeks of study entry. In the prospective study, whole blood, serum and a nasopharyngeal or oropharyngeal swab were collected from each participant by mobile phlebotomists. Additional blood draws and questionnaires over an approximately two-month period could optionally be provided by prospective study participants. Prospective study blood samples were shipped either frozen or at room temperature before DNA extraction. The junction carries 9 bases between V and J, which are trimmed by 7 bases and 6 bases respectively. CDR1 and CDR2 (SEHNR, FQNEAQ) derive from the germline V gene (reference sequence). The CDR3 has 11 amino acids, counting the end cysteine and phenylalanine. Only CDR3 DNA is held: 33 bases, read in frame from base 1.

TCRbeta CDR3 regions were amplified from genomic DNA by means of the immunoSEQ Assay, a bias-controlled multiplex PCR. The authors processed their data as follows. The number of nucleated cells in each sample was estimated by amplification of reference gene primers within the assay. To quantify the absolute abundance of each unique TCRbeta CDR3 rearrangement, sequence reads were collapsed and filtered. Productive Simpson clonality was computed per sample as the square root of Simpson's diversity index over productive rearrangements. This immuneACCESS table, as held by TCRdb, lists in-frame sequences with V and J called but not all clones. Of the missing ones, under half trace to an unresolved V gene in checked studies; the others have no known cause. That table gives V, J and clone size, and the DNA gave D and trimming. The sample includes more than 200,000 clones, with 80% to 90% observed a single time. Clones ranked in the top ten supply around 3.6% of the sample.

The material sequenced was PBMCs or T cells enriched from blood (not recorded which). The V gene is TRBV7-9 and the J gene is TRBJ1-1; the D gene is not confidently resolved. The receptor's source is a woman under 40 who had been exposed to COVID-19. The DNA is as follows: TGTGCCAGCAAACAGTGGGCTGAAGCTTTCTTT. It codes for CASKQWAEAFF.